This entry lists 14 T cell receptor beta chains sequenced from one sample in a study of blood T cell repertoires in COVID-19. TCRdb's copy holds only in-frame clones and misses some; the assay was immunoSEQ multiplex PCR. The sample consists of some 220,000 clones, 65% to 90% of them appearing once. Material: peripheral blood. All receptors derive from a man between 45 and 60 years old with COVID-19, enrolled during active disease.

The rearrangement uses TRBV6-2 or TRBV6-3 and TRBJ1-2; the D is unclear. CDR3 length: 13 amino acids. Germline values: CDR1 MNHEY, CDR2 SVGEGT. The V gene lost 5 bases and the J gene lost 5 bases, with 12 bases spanning the gap. The CDR3 region is CASSLPGSYGYTF. CDR3 sequence (DNA): TGTGCCAGCAGTCTCCCCGGGTCATATGGCTACACCTTC.

This chain links TRBV5-4 with TRBJ1-4, with D tentatively TRBD1 (5 bases). Deletions cut 1 base from V and 7 bases from J, with 11 bases between. The CDR3 has 14 residues. Germline CDR1 SGHNT, CDR2 YYREEE (reference sequence). The CDR3 region has the DNA TGTGCCAGCAGCTTGAGGGGTAGTTTTGAAAAACTGTTTTTT. Its protein product is CASSLRGSFEKLFF.

The chain carries TRBV2 and TRBJ1-5; D gene unclear. Germline CDR1 reads SNHLY; CDR2 reads FYNNEI. The CDR3 covers 14 residues. V lost 2 bases and J 7 bases, leaving 12 bases between the germline ends. CDR3 sequence reads: CASSEWRGMQPQHF. The CDR3 nucleotides read TGTGCCAGCAGTGAATGGCGGGGTATGCAGCCCCAGCATTTT.

The gene calls are TRBV27 and TRBJ1-5; 9 bases match TRBD1. V shed 2 bases, J shed 8 bases, and the junction held 10 bases outside the gene matches. Germline V gene data show CDR1 as MNHEY and CDR2 as SMNVEV (reference sequence). This CDR3 has 16 residues. CDR3 DNA sequence: TGTGCCAGCAGTTTAACGGGACAGGGATTTAGGAAGCCCCAGCATTTT. It is translated as CASSLTGQGFRKPQHF.

The chain links TRBV5-1 to TRBJ2-5, with TRBD1 matching over 8 bases. Germline loops: CDR1 SGHRS, CDR2 YFSETQ. Unmatched junction bases numbered 4, after V lost 0 bases and J lost 3 bases. The CDR3 extends over 15 amino acids. The CDR3 DNA sequence: TGCGCCAGCAGCTTGGGGGACAGGTTCGAAGAGACCCAGTACTTC. Its translation: CASSLGDRFEETQYF.

This chain joins TRBV11-1 and TRBJ2-3, with D perhaps matching TRBD1 (5 bases). Germline V gene lookup returns CDR1 SGHAT and CDR2 FQDESV (reference sequence). Trimming cost V 3 bases and J 2 bases, with 12 bases left between them. The CDR3 length is 15 residues. The CDR3 DNA is TGTGCCAGCAGCTTTGTAGACAGCCCCACAGATACGCAGTATTTT. Protein: CASSFVDSPTDTQYF.

The chain employs TRBV15 and TRBJ2-5, with D possibly being TRBD2 (6 bases). The CDR3 spans 14 residues. Trimming removed 0 bases at V and 5 bases at J, with 10 bases between. In germline, CDR1 is LNHNV, CDR2 YYDKDF (reference sequence). DNA for the CDR3: TGTGCCACCAGCAGAGAGTTGGGGACTGAGACCCAGTACTTC. This gives the protein CATSRELGTETQYF.

The chain couples TRBV11-3 to TRBJ2-7; TRBD1 agrees at 11 bases. Germline trimming cut 4 bases from V and 5 bases from J; bases unmatched to any gene: 7. CDR1 and CDR2 from the germline V gene are SGHNT and YENEEA. CDR3 length equals 15 residues. CDR3 protein: CASSSGQGAWDEQYF. CDR3 DNA sequence: TGTGCCAGCAGCTCCGGACAGGGGGCTTGGGACGAGCAGTACTTC.

A word on this clone: Other nucleotide sequences from this sample produce the same CDR3. J is TRBJ2-1 and V is TRBV18; D is possibly TRBD1 (5 bases). V lost 1 base, J lost 8 bases, and 9 bases lay in between. Germline V gene data show CDR1 as KGHSH and CDR2 as LQKENI. The CDR3 length is 13 residues. CDR3 amino acids: CASSPRQGDEQFF. The CDR3 region has the DNA TGTGCCAGCTCACCACGGCAGGGCGATGAGCAGTTCTTC.

This chain joins TRBV30 and TRBJ1-2; TRBD1 is a possible D gene (6 bases). Germline CDR1 and CDR2: GTSNPN and SVGIG (reference sequence). The CDR3 has 15 amino acids. V gave up 2 bases and J gave up 10 bases, with 23 bases separating them. CDR3 residues: CAWSTHPGQGSAYTF. The CDR3 DNA reads TGTGCCTGGAGTACTCACCCAGGGCAGGGGAGTGCCTACACCTTC.

In its sample, this clone was seen once. V is TRBV30 and J is TRBJ1-1; TRBD1 is a possible D gene (6 bases). The germline CDR1 and CDR2 sequences are GTSNPN and SVGIG (reference sequence). The CDR3 is 14 residues long. V lost 2 bases and J lost 3, with 13 bases in between. The CDR3 nucleotides are TGTGCCTGGAGTTCAGGGGTGGGATACACTGAAGCTTTCTTT. Its protein product is CAWSSGVGYTEAFF. Drawing the rest from reference TRBV30 and TRBJ1-1, the complete variable domain is SQTIHQWPATLVQPVGSPLSLECTVEGTSNPNLYWYRQAAGRGLQLLFYSVGIGQISSEVPQNLSASRPQDRQFILSSKKLLLSDSGFYLCAWSSGVGYTEAFFGQGTRLTVV.

As to this clone: In this CDR3 the conserved last residue, phenylalanine or tryptophan, is missing, so a read error is likely. Because the CDR3's place on the DNA is in doubt, the DNA is left out and the CDR3 is given as listed by TCRdb. The chain links TRBV3-1 (or the pseudogene TRBV3-2) to TRBJ1-2; the table names TRBD1, a call not compared with the DNA. The CDR3 sequence runs 12 residues, both termini included. The germline V gene has CDR1 LGHDT and CDR2 YNNKEL (reference sequence). CDR3 in amino acids: CASSPGQGALTV.

The V gene is TRBV30, the J gene TRBJ2-7, with TRBD2 matching over 8 bases. CDR1 and CDR2 from the germline V gene are GTSNPN and SVGIG (reference sequence). V lost 4 bases and J lost 5; bases outside the gene matches: 13. The CDR3 has 15 amino acids. The CDR3 spells CAWTRSGTRAHEQYF. The CDR3 DNA follows: TGTGCCTGGACCCGATCCGGGACTAGGGCCCACGAGCAGTACTTC.

V is TRBV28 and J is TRBJ1-5; 8 positions match TRBD1. CDR1 is MDHEN and CDR2 is SYDVKM in the germline V gene. The ends lost 5 bases at V and 6 bases at J; junction bases unmatched: 3. The CDR3 is 13 residues long. CDR3: CASSPRGLQPQHF. DNA for the CDR3: TGTGCCAGCAGTCCCAGGGGGCTTCAGCCCCAGCATTTT. The full variable domain, completed using reference TRBV28 and TRBJ1-5, is DVKVTQSSRYLVKRTGEKVFLECVQDMDHENMFWYRQDPGLGLRLIYFSYDVKMKEKGDIPEGYSVSREKKERFSLILESASTNQTSMYLCASSPRGLQPQHFGDGTRLSIL.